Following are 17 T cell receptor beta chains from one sample sequenced in a study of cytomegalovirus exposure and HLA in healthy donors. Only in-frame clones appear in the TCRdb table, and some are missing; sequencing was by immunoSEQ multiplex PCR. The sample records some 210,000 clones, roughly 87% being singletons. The specimen sequenced was PBMCs. The receptor source for this set is a woman between 18 and 29 years old in good health and CMV-seropositive.

This clone came up once. The V and J genes are TRBV28 and TRBJ2-7, with 10 bases aligning to TRBD1. V gave up 5 bases and J gave up 1 base; unmatched junction bases: 14. Per germline, CDR1 MDHEN and CDR2 SYDVKM. The CDR3 is made up of 18 amino acids. The CDR3 reads CASSQTSSWGQGSYEQYF. In DNA, the CDR3 is TGTGCCAGCAGTCAAACTAGTTCTTGGGGACAGGGGTCCTACGAGCAGTACTTC.

This chain uses TRBV10-3 with TRBJ1-4; D may be TRBD1 (5 bases). CDR1 ENHRY and CDR2 SYGVKD come from the germline V gene. Trimming shortened V by 0 bases and J by 5 bases, and 16 bases separated the two germline ends. CDR3 length equals 17 residues. CDR3 in amino acids: CAISESAFPGSNEKLFF. CDR3 DNA sequence: TGTGCCATCAGTGAGTCGGCTTTTCCAGGGTCCAATGAAAAACTGTTTTTT.

V gene TRBV29-1 combines with J gene TRBJ2-4, with 7 bases that match TRBD2. The CDR3 totals 14 residues. The germline CDR1 and CDR2 sequences are SQVTM and ANQGSEA. The V and J ends lost 4 bases and 0 bases, in that order; junction bases with no gene match: 3. The CDR3 nucleotides are TGCAGCGTTGCAGCGGGAATAGCCAAAAACATTCAGTACTTC. This sequence encodes CSVAAGIAKNIQYF. Based on the CDR3 plus reference TRBV29-1 and TRBJ2-4, the full variable domain is SAVISQKPSRDICQRGTSLTIQCQVDSQVTMMFWYRQQPGQSLTLIATANQGSEATYESGFVIDKFPISRPNLTFSTLTVSNMSPEDSSIYLCSVAAGIAKNIQYFGAGTRLSVL.

This clone came up once. The V gene is TRBV6-5, the J gene TRBJ2-3; the D is unclear. The CDR3 is made up of 13 amino acids. V was shortened by 2 bases and J by 2 bases, with 5 bases between the two germline ends. CDR1 MNHEY and CDR2 SVGAGI come from the germline V gene. CDR3 residues: CASSYGSTDTQYF. Written as DNA, the CDR3 is TGTGCCAGCAGTTACGGCTCCACAGATACGCAGTATTTT.

The J gene is TRBJ2-7, the V gene TRBV28; D may be TRBD1 (5 bases). This CDR3 is built from 16 residues. V lost 5 bases and J lost 2, with 19 bases in between. In germline, CDR1 is MDHEN, CDR2 SYDVKM. The CDR3 loop reads CASSGAEMDWTYEQYF. The CDR3 region has the DNA TGTGCCAGCAGTGGGGCGGAAATGGATTGGACCTACGAGCAGTACTTC.

J is TRBJ2-1 and V is TRBV11-2; TRBD2 aligns across 12 bases. The CDR3 contains 16 residues. V was pared by 5 bases and J by 9 bases, with 11 bases of the junction left unmatched. Germline CDR1 is SGHAT and CDR2 is FQNNGV. The CDR3 DNA reads TGTGCCAGCAGCACATCTAGCGGGAGGGCCCTCTTTGAGCAGTTCTTC. It specifies CASSTSSGRALFEQFF.

The chain carries TRBV28 and TRBJ1-1; D gene uncertain. V lost 7 bases to trimming and J lost 5 bases, with 17 bases between them. The CDR3 sequence is 14 residues long. CDR1 is MDHEN, CDR2 SYDVKM, per germline. The CDR3, as DNA: TGTGCCAGCAATCCCGGCGGGCCCCGGACTGAAGCTTTCTTT. Translation: CASNPGGPRTEAFF. The full variable domain, completed using reference TRBV28 and TRBJ1-1, is DVKVTQSSRYLVKRTGEKVFLECVQDMDHENMFWYRQDPGLGLRLIYFSYDVKMKEKGDIPEGYSVSREKKERFSLILESASTNQTSMYLCASNPGGPRTEAFFGQGTRLTVV.

The CDR3 DNA is TGTGCCAGCAGTTCTAGCCCTCTTAGGACAGGGATCAGAAACACTGAAGCTTTCTTT. Amino acids: CASSSSPLRTGIRNTEAFF. This rearrangement joins TRBV28 to TRBJ1-1; 8 bases are shared with TRBD1. The germline CDR1 and CDR2 sequences are MDHEN and SYDVKM. V was clipped by 4 bases and J by 2 bases; unmatched bases: 18. This CDR3 contains 19 residues.

The CDR3 DNA reads as TGTGCCAGCAGTTTAATGGGACTAGCGGGGCTCACGAACACCGGGGAGCTGTTTTTT. It encodes CASSLMGLAGLTNTGELFF. The chain joins TRBV28 to TRBJ2-2, with 13 bases aligning to TRBD2. After removal of 2 bases from V and 0 bases from J, the junction contained 6 bases not matched to a gene. In germline, CDR1 is MDHEN, CDR2 SYDVKM. The CDR3 runs to 19 residues. Based on the CDR3 plus reference TRBV28 and TRBJ2-2, the full variable domain is DVKVTQSSRYLVKRTGEKVFLECVQDMDHENMFWYRQDPGLGLRLIYFSYDVKMKEKGDIPEGYSVSREKKERFSLILESASTNQTSMYLCASSLMGLAGLTNTGELFFGEGSRLTVL.

The rearrangement uses TRBV21-1 and TRBJ1-3. TRBV21-1 is noted as a pseudogene. The CDR3 contains 17 residues. The CDR3 region has the DNA TGTGCCAGCACCCCGCGGGGGACGTATCTTTCTGGAAACACCATATATTTT. Its translation: CASTPRGTYLSGNTIYF.

This chain connects TRBV4-1 to TRBJ2-4; possibly TRBD2 for D (5 bases). The CDR3 totals 15 residues. The V gene's germline CDR1 is MGHRA and CDR2 YSYEKL. Trimming removed 4 bases at V and 0 bases at J, with 10 bases between. The CDR3 nucleotides are TGCGCCAGCAGCCCGGGAAGGCTAGCCAAAAACATTCAGTACTTC. Protein product: CASSPGRLAKNIQYF.

In this sample, this clone turned up a few times. The chain recombines TRBV7-2 with TRBJ2-3; D unclear. The CDR3 totals 13 residues. V dropped 5 bases and J dropped 6 bases, with 12 bases sitting between them. Germline loops: CDR1 SGHTA, CDR2 FQGNSA. CDR3 in amino acids: CASSPEWLDTQYF. DNA for the CDR3: TGTGCCAGCAGCCCGGAGTGGCTCGATACGCAGTATTTT.

This clone was seen repeatedly, ten times or more. The chain employs TRBV9 and TRBJ2-2; D ambiguous. V lost 3 bases, J lost 0 bases, and 6 bases lay in between. The germline V gene has CDR1 SGDLS and CDR2 YYNGEE. CDR3 length: 14 amino acids. The CDR3 nucleotides are TGTGCCAGCAGCGCCCCAGCGAACACCGGGGAGCTGTTTTTT. This encodes CASSAPANTGELFF. Looking up the rest from reference TRBV9 and TRBJ2-2 gives the full variable domain: DSGVTQTPKHLITATGQRVTLRCSPRSGDLSVYWYQQSLDQGLQFLIQYYNGEERAKGNILERFSAQQFPDLHSELNLSSLELGDSALYFCASSAPANTGELFFGEGSRLTVL.

The chain uses TRBV4-1 and TRBJ1-1, with TRBD1 matching over 7 bases. This CDR3 spans 17 amino acids. Germline trimming cut 0 bases from V and 4 bases from J; bases unmatched to any gene: 11. Germline CDR1 and CDR2: MGHRA and YSYEKL. Here the CDR3 reads CASSQDKRTGEVTEAFF. The CDR3, as DNA: TGCGCCAGCAGCCAAGATAAACGTACAGGGGAGGTCACTGAAGCTTTCTTT.

This clone was counted only a few times. This chain connects TRBV27 to TRBJ1-1, with D maybe TRBD1 (5 bases). Germline V gene sequence: CDR1 MNHEY, CDR2 SMNVEV (reference sequence). Trimming left V 3 bases short and J 0 bases short, with 8 bases between. The CDR3 spans 14 residues. The CDR3 protein is CASSFAGMNTEAFF. CDR3 nucleotide sequence: TGTGCCAGCAGTTTCGCAGGGATGAACACTGAAGCTTTCTTT.

V usage is TRBV11-2 and J usage is TRBJ2-1, with 8 nucleotides matching TRBD2. The CDR3 loop spans 16 amino acids. Trimming removed 4 bases from V and 8 bases from J; junction bases left unmatched: 13. The germline V gene encodes CDR1 SGHAT and CDR2 FQNNGV. Here the CDR3 DNA reads TGTGCCAGCAGCTCCGAATCGGGAGGGCTAGGGGATGAGCAGTTCTTC. This encodes CASSSESGGLGDEQFF.

This sequence joins TRBV27 and TRBJ1-4; no definite D call. The CDR3 is 16 amino acids. Trimming took 3 bases from V and 13 from J, leaving 24 bases between them. CDR1 MNHEY and CDR2 SMNVEV come from the germline V gene (reference sequence). This CDR3 is CASSFDIPPHEEGLFF. CDR3 bases: TGTGCCAGCAGTTTCGACATCCCACCTCATGAGGAGGGACTGTTTTTT.